Listed here are 11 T cell receptor beta chains from one sample, sequenced in a study of blood T cell repertoires in COVID-19. Using immunoSEQ multiplex PCR, the repertoire was profiled, and TCRdb retains in-frame clones only, with some absent. The table records roughly 150,000 clones, roughly 93% of them present only once. Material for sequencing was peripheral blood. The receptors here all came from a man aged 18 to 35 with acute or convalescent COVID-19.

The chain carries TRBV6-1 and TRBJ2-1, with TRBD2 as a possible D gene (5 bases). CDR1 is MNHNS and CDR2 is SASEGT in the germline V gene. There are 12 residues in the CDR3. The ends were cut back, 2 bases at V and 10 bases at J, with 9 bases in the middle. Here the CDR3 reads CASSELAPEQFF. The CDR3 region has the DNA TGTGCCAGCAGTGAACTAGCACCCGAGCAGTTCTTC.

CDR3 loop: CATSASTDTQYF. DNA for the CDR3: TGTGCCACCAGTGCCTCCACAGATACGCAGTATTTT. This chain links TRBV24-1 with TRBJ2-3; D remains unclear. Germline V gene sequence: CDR1 KGHDR, CDR2 SFDVKD. The CDR3 has 12 residues. Trimming cost V 5 bases and J 2 bases, with 4 bases left between them.

The V gene is TRBV18, the J gene TRBJ1-3; D is ambiguous. The germline V gene has CDR1 KGHSH and CDR2 LQKENI. V was trimmed by 3 bases and J by 0 bases, leaving 9 bases between them. This CDR3 has 15 residues. The chain's CDR3 is CASSPGMSSGNTIYF. In nucleotides, the CDR3 is TGTGCCAGCTCACCGGGCATGAGCTCTGGAAACACCATATATTTT.

This clone was detected ten times or more. The J gene is TRBJ1-2, the V gene TRBV7-9; 8 nucleotides agree with TRBD1. V was pared by 5 bases and J by 5 bases, with 7 bases of the junction left unmatched. Looked up from germline, CDR1 is SEHNR and CDR2 is FQNEAQ (reference sequence). This CDR3 is 14 amino acids long. The CDR3 sequence is CASSPGTGGYGYTF. CDR3 nucleotide sequence: TGTGCCAGCAGCCCTGGGACAGGAGGATATGGCTACACCTTC.

The chain employs TRBV30 and TRBJ1-5; 7 nucleotides align to TRBD1. The trim removed 5 bases at V and 1 base at J, leaving 5 bases unmatched. Germline CDR1 reads GTSNPN; CDR2 reads SVGIG (reference sequence). The CDR3 length is 14 residues. CDR3 protein: CAWQLTGSNQPQHF. The CDR3, as DNA: TGTGCCTGGCAGTTGACAGGGAGCAATCAGCCCCAGCATTTT.

This clone was observed once. The chain recombines TRBV5-1 with TRBJ1-1; D might be TRBD1 (5 bases). This CDR3 has 17 amino acids. Germline loops: CDR1 SGHRS, CDR2 YFSETQ. Trimming cost V 0 bases and J 8 bases, with 23 bases left between them. The chain's CDR3 is CASSLGAHLGAAGEAFF. In DNA form, the CDR3 reads TGCGCCAGCAGCTTGGGGGCCCACCTTGGGGCAGCCGGGGAAGCTTTCTTT.

The gene calls are TRBV19 and TRBJ1-2, with TRBD1 matching 7 bases. Germline assignment: CDR1 LNHDA and CDR2 SQIVND (reference sequence). The CDR3 spans 15 residues. After removal of 3 bases from V and 0 bases from J, the junction contained 4 bases not matched to a gene. The CDR3 spells CASSIWQGANYGYTF. Here the CDR3 DNA reads TGTGCCAGTAGTATTTGGCAGGGGGCTAACTATGGCTACACCTTC.

The genes are TRBV7-8 and TRBJ2-2, with 16 bases identical to TRBD2. The germline V gene has CDR1 SGHVS and CDR2 FQNEAQ. Trimming cost V 0 bases and J 6 bases; bases outside gene matches: 4. The CDR3 contains 18 residues. The CDR3: CASSLASGTSGGAGELFF. CDR3 nucleotides: TGTGCCAGCAGCTTAGCAAGTGGGACTAGCGGGGGGGCCGGGGAGCTGTTTTTT.

With regard to this clone: This CDR3 is missing its conserved last phenylalanine or tryptophan, likely due to a read error. Because the CDR3's place on the DNA is in doubt, the DNA is left out and the CDR3 is given as listed by TCRdb. The chain carries TRBV7-9 and TRBJ2-7; the table's TRBD2 call for D was not verified on the DNA. The CDR3 is 13 amino acids in total, end residues counted. The germline V gene encodes CDR1 SEHNR and CDR2 FQNEAQ (reference sequence). The CDR3 is CASSSPPGLALSI.

This sequence joins TRBV5-1 and TRBJ1-5, with D possibly matching TRBD1 (5 bases). V lost 0 bases and J 4 bases, leaving 8 bases between the germline ends. The CDR3 loop spans 14 amino acids. The germline V gene has CDR1 SGHRS and CDR2 YFSETQ. The CDR3 is CASSLEPGNQPQHF. The CDR3 nucleotides read TGCGCCAGCAGCTTGGAGCCAGGGAATCAGCCCCAGCATTTT. Full variable domain (outside the CDR3, taken from reference TRBV5-1 and TRBJ1-5): KAGVTQTPRYLIKTRGQQVTLSCSPISGHRSVSWYQQTPGQGLQFLFEYFSETQRNKGNFPGRFSGRQFSNSRSEMNVSTLELGDSALYLCASSLEPGNQPQHFGDGTRLSIL.

The CDR3 loop reads CASSPIQGIPDTQYF. CDR3 coding DNA: TGCGCCAGCAGCCCAATACAGGGTATCCCAGATACGCAGTATTTT. This chain connects TRBV5-1 to TRBJ2-3, with D tentatively TRBD1 (6 bases). The CDR3 length is 15 residues. Trimming removed 4 bases at V and 4 bases at J, with 16 bases between. From germline, CDR1 is SGHRS and CDR2 YFSETQ.